The clone carrying this T cell receptor (beta chain) was counted many times. The antigen is not known. These data belong to a study of identical twins. The study, taken as a whole, reports: Fewer insertions were carried by abundant cord blood beta clonotypes, but none was seen in memory repertoires.

Germline V gives CDR1 SGDLS, CDR2 YYNGEE. Unmatched junction bases numbered 8, after V lost 1 base and J lost 2 bases. The CDR3 sequence is 16 residues long. TCRdb ran MiXCR on the 5' RACE reads and lists one entry per CDR3 protein. The sample lists approximately 890,000 distinct CDR3 sequences, over 9% occurring once. These sequences were also reported in another study, on yellow fever vaccine responses in identical twins.

This rearrangement joins TRBV9 to TRBJ2-5, with 7 bases lining up with TRBD1. The sample consisted of PBMCs. This sequence was found in a woman in her late teens or twenties in good health. CDR3 coding DNA: TGTGCCAGCAGCGTACCTCCCGGGACAGAGCAAGAGACCCAGTACTTC. This gives the protein CASSVPPGTEQETQYF.